The clone carrying this T cell receptor (beta chain) occurred many times. The antigen is unknown. This specimen belongs to a study of shared clonotypes between healthy human individuals. Broader study findings: The sharing of around 5% of naive CD4 clonotypes was seen across a handful of donors.

It was across several immunoSEQ plates that each subset's genomic DNA was evenly split. The table came from immunoSEQ multiplex PCR; TCRdb's copy has only in-frame clones and leaves some out. The sample has nearly 1,000,000 clones, roughly 72% seen once. The V and J ends lost 0 bases and 7 bases respectively, with 11 bases between them. CDR3 length: 15 amino acids. Germline CDR1 reads SGHNT; CDR2 reads YYREEE (reference sequence). The rearrangement joins TRBV5-4 to TRBJ1-6; D call uncertain. The sequence derives from a young man in good health. The material sequenced was memory CD4+ T cells sorted from blood. Subset given: CD45RA-negative fraction. CDR3 nucleotides: TGTGCCAGCAGCTTGGCAACCTCCGGGAATTCACCCCTCCACTTT. Translating it yields CASSLATSGNSPLHF. Combining the CDR3 with reference TRBV5-4 and TRBJ1-6 gives the whole variable domain ETGVTQSPTHLIKTRGQQVTLRCSSQSGHNTVSWYQQALGQGPQFIFQYYREEENGRGNFPPRFSGLQFPNYSSELNVNALELDDSALYLCASSLATSGNSPLHFGNGTRLTVT.